The present entry profiles one TCR beta chain with its context. The specificity of this receptor is unknown. Per-base quality was not reported, and no clone a single base away is much larger than it. This specimen belongs to a study of regulatory T cells in long-lasting Graves disease (dated by TCRdb to the early 2020s). Regarding the research as a whole: Antithyroid drugs had been taken for less than 3 months by newly diagnosed Graves' disease patients. The study took place in China and was registered as a clinical trial. A total of roughly 33 samples were covered by TCR sequencing, comprising some 13 persistent and some 20 newly diagnosed Graves' disease patients. This study used TCR sequencing and RNA sequencing of peripheral blood to compare persistent Graves' disease patients against newly diagnosed Graves' disease patients.

The CDR3, cysteine through phenylalanine, is 14 amino acids long. Solely the CDR3 DNA is kept, with 42 bases framed from the first base. In the germline V gene, CDR1 corresponds to MNHNS and CDR2 to SASEGT. Relative to germline, V is 4 bases shorter and J is 3 bases shorter, with 10 bases between their ends. What this sample's time point label stands for: newly diagnosed GD, antithyroid drugs for less than 3 months. For both TCR sequencing and RNA sequencing, RNA was extracted from PBMCs using TRIzol. The diagnosis of Graves' disease was made according to American Thyroid Association guidelines. Recruitment of patients was carried out at an endocrinology department in Xi'an, China. Each patient gave roughly 8.4 milliliters of peripheral blood, collected in an EDTA anticoagulant tube. Ficoll Paque Plus density gradient separation was used to isolate PBMCs, and no further T cell sorting was done. RNA quality was checked with an Agilent 2100 Bioanalyzer and agarose gel, and concentration with a NanoDrop 2000.

Beyond this particular receptor, the publication reports: Because the primary lesion, thyroid tissue, could not be accessed, the study looked at peripheral blood alone. Persistent patients shared more public clonotypes among themselves (around 3,000) than newly diagnosed patients did (more than 850). Only the TCR beta chain was sequenced and analyzed. Preferential use of TRBV28, TRBJ1-2 and TRBJ2-5 was observed in persistent disease, whereas TRBV20-1 and TRBJ2-1 were favored in newly diagnosed disease. As a limitation, the authors acknowledged that the small sample size may reduce accuracy. Lower TCR Shannon entropy and fewer highly expanded clones were observed in persistent Graves' disease patients than in newly diagnosed patients, which suggested clonal expansion.

The library was made by multiplex PCR. Sequencer: Illumina HiSeq 4000. TCR beta libraries were built with iRepertoire HTBI primers and Arm-PCR amplification of CDR3 regions. Before sequencing, the PCR products underwent gel purification. The original pipeline was this. Gene usage analysis of CDR3 amino acid clonotypes relied on the 60 to 65 TRBV and 13 to 15 TRBJ segments identified across samples. Filtered high-quality paired reads were merged into contigs using COPE and FqMerger. BLAST was used to align contigs to IMGT TRBV, TRBD and TRBJ reference genes, and CDR3 was defined according to IMGT. Any clonotype with a frequency above 0.1% was classified as a highly expanded clone. Repertoire diversity was measured by Shannon entropy, and V-J evenness by the Gini coefficient. A clonotype was considered public if more than one individual shared it. TCRdb reran the public reads through fastp at Q25 and MiXCR, keeping productive beta chains. Rows matching on CDR3 protein sequence are summarized as one entry with the most common DNA and genes. The V and J calls here are based on TCRdb, not the publication. The sample table records approximately 460,000 distinct CDR3 sequences; about 15% of these occur just once. The top ten hold about 10% of the sample.

These data were likewise used in another study, on T cells in Graves' hyperthyroidism and ophthalmopathy. In that second paper, the authors write: Stable Graves' hyperthyroidism was defined as the absence of progression to ophthalmopathy over 18 months of follow-up. Hyperthyroidism patients were aged 18 to 65 years and newly diagnosed, with disease duration of less than 2 months. Patients with uncontrolled infections, other autoimmune diseases, pregnancy or lactation were excluded. Diagnoses relied on clinical symptoms, serum thyroxine and TRAb, thyroid ultrasound and orbital computed tomography. The first round of RT-PCR for the TCR CDR3 was performed with the HTBI primer set and the Qiagen OneStep RT-PCR kit. Most expanded thyroid clonotypes (frequency above 0.001) were also detected in blood, a finding suggesting that blood repertoires may reflect thyroid immune responses. A model built on a 13 V-J signature distinguished ophthalmopathy from stable hyperthyroidism, reaching 87.88% sensitivity and approximately 81% specificity in cross-validation and 80%/75% in testing. During validation, the model predicted progression to ophthalmopathy a median of roughly six months ahead of onset, with roughly 65% sensitivity and around 72% specificity. To identify TCR V-J signatures that set the groups apart, the researchers used a discovery cohort of more than 95 patients, made up of 43 with Graves' ophthalmopathy and some 60 with stable Graves' hyperthyroidism. Whether ophthalmopathy could be predicted prospectively was tested in an independent validation cohort made up of roughly 19 hyperthyroidism patients plus 17 patients who later progressed to ophthalmopathy. The 100 discovery patients were randomly split 7:3 into training and test sets. The study also compared thyroid tissue and blood T-cell repertoires from roughly 6 Graves' hyperthyroidism patients. After blood sampling, hyperthyroidism patients were treated with methimazole at a starting dose of 30 mg daily, and ophthalmopathy patients were treated with high-dose intravenous methylprednisolone. A second multiplex PCR round built the libraries, followed by size selection and purification. Sequencing of the libraries was done on an Illumina HiSeq2000 using paired-end 100 bp reads. SOAPnuke was used to process the raw data, with reads discarded if the reads contained adapters or uncalled bases, had a mean Phred below 15, or lacked an exact constant-primer or identifier match. COPE v1.2.5 was used to merge the high-quality paired reads, and each unique nucleotide sequence was defined as a clonotype. MiTCR v1.1 was used to align the clonotypes against IMGT TRBV, TRBD and TRBJ reference segments. Only V-J combinations with frequency above 0.0001, covering 99.2% of repertoires, were analysed. A TCS score was defined as the ratio of F50 (clonal expansion) to E x V (chaos), with BLOSUM62-based TCRdist applied between CDR3 peptides within each V-J. Welch's t-statistics and random forest reduced several hundred V-J features to 13, which were used in a naive Bayes classifier (R e1071). No statistical method was used to fix the sample size in advance, and group allocation was not hidden from the investigators. According to the paper, TCR Vbeta CDR3 sequencing was carried out on 135 peripheral blood samples, which came from fewer than 50 ophthalmopathy, about 75 hyperthyroidism and roughly 17 progressor patients.

Recombination linked TRBV6-1 to TRBJ2-4, with a tentative D gene TRBD1 over 6 matching bases. The clonotype comes from a woman aged 25 to 45 with Graves disease. Donor details come from another sample of the same person, matched by shared clones. The sequenced sample was peripheral blood mononuclear cells (PBMCs), obtained at new diagnosis, from a patient treated with antithyroid drugs. The nucleotides read TGTGCCAGCAGTGGGGGGCTTTACAAAAACATTCAGTACTTC. It translates as CASSGGLYKNIQYF.